A single TCR beta chain is shown here with its context. The target antigen is unknown. The CDR3 is made up of 15 amino acids. Looked up from germline, CDR1 is SGHTA and CDR2 is FQGNSA. With V trimmed by 3 bases and J by 4 bases, 4 bases remained unmatched. The sample's time point: persistent/refractory GD, antithyroid drugs over 5 years with positive TRAb. The TCR library used RNA extracted from PBMCs. In building TCR beta libraries, iRepertoire HTBI primers were used together with Arm-PCR of CDR3 regions. In the original processing: Identification yielded around 68 TRBV and over eleven TRBJ segments across samples. Each CDR3 protein is one row after TCRdb ran MiXCR on the multiplex PCR reads. TCRdb assigned the V and J calls; the authors' analysis was not used. There are 350,000 to 500,000 distinct CDR3 sequences in the sample; roughly a fifth occur only once, and over 11% lies in the top ten. These data are taken from a study of regulatory T cells in long-lasting Graves disease. Background on the study: Graves' disease counted as persistent after over 5 years of antithyroid drugs with positive TSH receptor antibodies. Overall study results and limits: In persistent patients, shared public clonotypes (around 2,500) outnumbered those in new patients (about 890). With persistent disease, TRBV28, TRBJ1-2 and TRBJ2-5 were the favored segments.

This sequence joins TRBV7-2 and TRBJ2-2; TRBD1 matches 8 bases. The input for sequencing was peripheral blood mononuclear cells (PBMCs), taken when the disease was refractory, from a patient treated with antithyroid drugs. This clonotype originated in a female donor with Graves disease. The CDR3 DNA reads as TGTGCCAGCAGCTTTCAGGGGGCGCCCACCGGGGAGCTGTTTTTT. Residues: CASSFQGAPTGELFF.